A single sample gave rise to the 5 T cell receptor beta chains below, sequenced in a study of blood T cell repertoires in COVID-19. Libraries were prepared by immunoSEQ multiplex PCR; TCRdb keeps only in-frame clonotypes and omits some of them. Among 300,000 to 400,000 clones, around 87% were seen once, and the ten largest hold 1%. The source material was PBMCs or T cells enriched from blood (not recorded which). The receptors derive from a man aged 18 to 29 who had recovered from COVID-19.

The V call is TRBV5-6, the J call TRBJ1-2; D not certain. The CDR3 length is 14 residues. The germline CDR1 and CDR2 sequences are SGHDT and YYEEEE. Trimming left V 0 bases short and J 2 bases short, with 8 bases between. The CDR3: CASSLAGLNYGYTF. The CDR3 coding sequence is TGTGCCAGCAGCTTGGCCGGTCTGAACTATGGCTACACCTTC.

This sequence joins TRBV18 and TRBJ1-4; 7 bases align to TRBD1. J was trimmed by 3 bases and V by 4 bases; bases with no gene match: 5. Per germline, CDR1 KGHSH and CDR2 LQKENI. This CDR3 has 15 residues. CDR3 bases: TGTGCCAGCTCACTCCGACAGGGCCCTAATGAAAAACTGTTTTTT. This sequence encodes CASSLRQGPNEKLFF.

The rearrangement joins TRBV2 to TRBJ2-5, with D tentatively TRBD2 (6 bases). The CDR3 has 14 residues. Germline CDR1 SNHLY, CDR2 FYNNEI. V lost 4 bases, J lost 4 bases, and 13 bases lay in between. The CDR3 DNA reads TGTGCCAGCAGTGTCGGGGGAGTCAGAGAGACCCAGTACTTC. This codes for CASSVGGVRETQYF.

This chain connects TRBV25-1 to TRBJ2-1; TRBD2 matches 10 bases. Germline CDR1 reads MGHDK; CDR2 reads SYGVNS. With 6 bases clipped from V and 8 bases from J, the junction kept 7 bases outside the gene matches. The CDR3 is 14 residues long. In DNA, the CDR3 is TGTGCCAGCAGAAAGCGGGGGGGCGTCGATGAGCAGTTCTTC. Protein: CASRKRGGVDEQFF.

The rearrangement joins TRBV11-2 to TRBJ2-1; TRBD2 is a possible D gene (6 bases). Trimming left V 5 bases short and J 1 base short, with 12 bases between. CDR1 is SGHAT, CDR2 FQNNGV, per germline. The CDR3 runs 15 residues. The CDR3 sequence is CASSPRDWSYNEQFF. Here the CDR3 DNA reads TGTGCCAGCAGCCCCCGGGACTGGTCCTACAATGAGCAGTTCTTC.